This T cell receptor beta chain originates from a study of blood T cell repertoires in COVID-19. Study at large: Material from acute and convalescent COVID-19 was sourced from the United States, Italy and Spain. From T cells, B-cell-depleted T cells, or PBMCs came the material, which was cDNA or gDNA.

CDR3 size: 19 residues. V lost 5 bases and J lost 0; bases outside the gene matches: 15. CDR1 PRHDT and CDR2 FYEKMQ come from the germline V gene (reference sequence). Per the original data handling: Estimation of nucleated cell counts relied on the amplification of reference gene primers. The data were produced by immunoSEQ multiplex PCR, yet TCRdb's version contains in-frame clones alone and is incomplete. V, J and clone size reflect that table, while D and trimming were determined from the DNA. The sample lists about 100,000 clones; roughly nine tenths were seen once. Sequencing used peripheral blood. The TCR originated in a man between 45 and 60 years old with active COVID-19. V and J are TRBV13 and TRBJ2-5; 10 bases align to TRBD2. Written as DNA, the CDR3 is TGTGCCAGCAGCATCAGCGTGGGAATGAGCGGGGGGGACCAAGAGACCCAGTACTTC. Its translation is CASSISVGMSGGDQETQYF.